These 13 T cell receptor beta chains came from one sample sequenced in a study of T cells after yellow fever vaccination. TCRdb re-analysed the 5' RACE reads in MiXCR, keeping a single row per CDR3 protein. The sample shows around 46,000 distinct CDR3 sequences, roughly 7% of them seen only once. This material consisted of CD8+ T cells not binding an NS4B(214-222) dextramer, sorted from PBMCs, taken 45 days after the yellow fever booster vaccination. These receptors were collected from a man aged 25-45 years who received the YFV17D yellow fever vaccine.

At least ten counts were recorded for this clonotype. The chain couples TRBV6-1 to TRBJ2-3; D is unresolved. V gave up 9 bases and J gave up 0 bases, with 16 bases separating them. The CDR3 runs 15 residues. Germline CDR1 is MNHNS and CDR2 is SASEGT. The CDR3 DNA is TGTGCCAGTTTGCAACGGTACCTAAGCACAGATACGCAGTATTTT. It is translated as CASLQRYLSTDTQYF.

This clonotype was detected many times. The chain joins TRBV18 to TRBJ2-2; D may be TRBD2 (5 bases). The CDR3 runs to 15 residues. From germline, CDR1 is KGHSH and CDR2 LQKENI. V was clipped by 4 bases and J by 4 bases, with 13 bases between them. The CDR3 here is CASSRGPAGTGELFF. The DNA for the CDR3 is TGTGCCAGCTCACGAGGGCCTGCAGGCACCGGGGAGCTGTTTTTT.

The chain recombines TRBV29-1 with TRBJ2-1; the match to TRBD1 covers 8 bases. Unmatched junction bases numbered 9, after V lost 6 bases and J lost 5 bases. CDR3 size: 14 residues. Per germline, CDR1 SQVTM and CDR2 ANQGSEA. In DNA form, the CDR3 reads TGCAGCGTCCCTGGACAGGGAATCAACAATGAGCAGTTCTTC. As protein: CSVPGQGINNEQFF.

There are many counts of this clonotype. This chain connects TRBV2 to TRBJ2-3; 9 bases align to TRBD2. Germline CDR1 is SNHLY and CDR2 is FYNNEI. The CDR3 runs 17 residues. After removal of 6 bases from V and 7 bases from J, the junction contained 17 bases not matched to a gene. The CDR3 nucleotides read TGTGCCAGCAGCTCAAAGATCAGGGTAGCGGGAGTTAATACGCAGTATTTT. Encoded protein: CASSSKIRVAGVNTQYF.

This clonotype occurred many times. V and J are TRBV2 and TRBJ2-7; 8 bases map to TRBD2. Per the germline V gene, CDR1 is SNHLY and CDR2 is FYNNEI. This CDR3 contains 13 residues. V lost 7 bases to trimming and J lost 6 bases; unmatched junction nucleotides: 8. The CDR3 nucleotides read TGTGCCAGCATGGCGGGGGGCTGGGGCGAGCAGTACTTC. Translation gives CASMAGGWGEQYF.

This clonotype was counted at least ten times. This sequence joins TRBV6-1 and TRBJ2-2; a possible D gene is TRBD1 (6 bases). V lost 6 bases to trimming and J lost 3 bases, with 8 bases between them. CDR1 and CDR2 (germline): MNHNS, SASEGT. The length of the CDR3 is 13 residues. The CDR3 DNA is TGTGCCAGCAGCCAGGGGTACACCGGGGAGCTGTTTTTT. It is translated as CASSQGYTGELFF.

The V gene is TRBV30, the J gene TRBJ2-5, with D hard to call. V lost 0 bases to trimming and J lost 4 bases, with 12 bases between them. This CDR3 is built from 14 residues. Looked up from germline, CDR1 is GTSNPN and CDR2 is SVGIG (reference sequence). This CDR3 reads CAWSVRVSLETQYF. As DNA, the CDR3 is TGTGCCTGGAGTGTACGGGTTTCACTAGAGACCCAGTACTTC.

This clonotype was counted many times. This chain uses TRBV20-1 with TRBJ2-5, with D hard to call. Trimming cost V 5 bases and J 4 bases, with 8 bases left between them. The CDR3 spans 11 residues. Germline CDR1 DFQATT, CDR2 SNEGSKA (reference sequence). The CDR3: CSAHWGETQYF. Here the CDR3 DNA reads TGCAGTGCTCACTGGGGAGAGACCCAGTACTTC.

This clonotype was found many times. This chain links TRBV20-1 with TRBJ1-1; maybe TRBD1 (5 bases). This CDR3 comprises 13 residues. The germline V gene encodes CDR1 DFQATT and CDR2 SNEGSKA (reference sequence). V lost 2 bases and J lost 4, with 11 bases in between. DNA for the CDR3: TGCAGTGCTAGACTATCGACAGCCACTGAAGCTTTCTTT. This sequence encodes CSARLSTATEAFF.

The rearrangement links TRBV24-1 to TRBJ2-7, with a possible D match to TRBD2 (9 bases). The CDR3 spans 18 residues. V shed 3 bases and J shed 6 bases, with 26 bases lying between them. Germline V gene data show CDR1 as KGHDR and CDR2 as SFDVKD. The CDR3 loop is CATSDPTGDSGSQGEQYF. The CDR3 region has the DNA TGTGCCACCAGTGATCCGACAGGGGATAGCGGGAGTCAGGGCGAGCAGTACTTC.

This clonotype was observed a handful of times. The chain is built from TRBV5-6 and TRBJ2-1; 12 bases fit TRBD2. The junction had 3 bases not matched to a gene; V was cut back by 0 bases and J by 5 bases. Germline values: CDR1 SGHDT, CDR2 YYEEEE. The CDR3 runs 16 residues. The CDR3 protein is CASSLGLAGVDNEQFF. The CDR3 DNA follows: TGTGCCAGCAGCTTGGGACTAGCGGGAGTGGACAATGAGCAGTTCTTC.

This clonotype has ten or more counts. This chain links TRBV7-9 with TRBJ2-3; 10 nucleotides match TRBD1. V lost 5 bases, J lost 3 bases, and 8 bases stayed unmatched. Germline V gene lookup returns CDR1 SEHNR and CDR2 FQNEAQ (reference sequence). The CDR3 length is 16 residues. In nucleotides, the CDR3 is TGTGCCAGCAGCCAGACCGGGACAGGGGCTACAGATACGCAGTATTTT. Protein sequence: CASSQTGTGATDTQYF.

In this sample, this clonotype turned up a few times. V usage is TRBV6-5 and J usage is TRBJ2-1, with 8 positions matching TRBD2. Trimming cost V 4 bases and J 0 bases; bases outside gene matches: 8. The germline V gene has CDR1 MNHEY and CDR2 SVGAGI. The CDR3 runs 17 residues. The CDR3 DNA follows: TGTGCCAGCAGTTCGTTCGCGGGAGGCCTCTCCTACAATGAGCAGTTCTTC. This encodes CASSSFAGGLSYNEQFF.